The rows below give T cell receptor beta chains drawn from one sample of a study of CD8 T cells in Susac syndrome. Via MiXCR, TCRdb re-called the immunoSEQ multiplex PCR reads, giving one row per CDR3 protein. The sample lists 200,000 or so distinct CDR3 sequences; around 96% were seen once. The sequenced material came from CD4+ T cells from PBMCs. The receptor source for this set is a human donor with multiple sclerosis. The conserved cysteine and the conserved F or W are not part of the CDR3 here. The order of the fields is J gene, V gene, CDR3 length, CDR3 protein.

TRBJ2-7	TRBV20-1	10	SAPTRSGEQY
TRBJ2-7	TRBV12-5	11	ASANQQVYEQY
TRBJ2-5	TRBV30	11	AWSTRPGGTQY
TRBJ2-2	TRBV4-1	13	ASSQEPGATGELF
TRBJ2-3	TRBV7-3	11	ASSPTFTDTQY
TRBJ1-2	TRBV3-1	13	ASSPRGGLVYGYT
TRBJ2-7	TRBV6-5	10	ATRDYAYEQY
TRBJ1-1	TRBV6-5	10	ASSNPYTEAF
TRBJ1-5	TRBV12-3/TRBV12-4	12	ASRRGGYHSPQH
TRBJ2-7	TRBV12-3/TRBV12-4	10	ASSPWAREQY